This T cell receptor (beta chain) originates from a study of cytomegalovirus exposure and HLA in healthy donors. Study-wide context: Earlier findings included over 90 million unique TCR beta sequences obtained from 170 million or so T cells.

Note on this clone: Its antigen is unknown.

Amplification used 60 Vbeta primers and 13 Jbeta primers. Only in-frame clones appear in the TCRdb table, and some are missing; sequencing was by immunoSEQ multiplex PCR. The sample has about 38,000 clones, roughly three quarters seen once. Study outcomes and limitations: According to an earlier analysis, most TCR beta V segments yielded productive rearrangements about 87% or about 30% of the time. Presence/absence analyses assumed roughly uniform sequencing depth across donors.

This CDR3 is 13 amino acids long. From germline, CDR1 is SGHRS and CDR2 YFSETQ. The ends were cut back, 0 bases at V and 5 bases at J, with 8 bases in the middle. The chain couples TRBV5-1 to TRBJ2-5; D not certain. This TCR derives from a man aged 25-45 years in good health and CMV-seronegative. The sample was PBMCs. The DNA of the CDR3 is TGCGCCAGCAGCTTGGAGTTAGAGGAGACCCAGTACTTC. Its translation is CASSLELEETQYF.